One and the same sample provided the 11 T cell receptor beta chains below, sequenced in a study of T cells in Graves' hyperthyroidism and ophthalmopathy (dated by TCRdb to about 2019). Library preparation used multiplex PCR. TCRdb names Illumina HiSeq 2000 as the instrument used. Amplification of TCR beta CDR3 regions was carried out from RNA transcripts. For the first round of RT-PCR on the TCR CDR3, the HTBI primer set was used together with the Qiagen OneStep RT-PCR kit. TCRdb handled the public reads itself, with Q25 trimming in fastp and clone calling in MiXCR, and kept productive beta chains. All rows with the same CDR3 protein become a single entry with the most common DNA and genes. The sample table holds about 320,000 distinct CDR3 sequences, of which roughly 15% were seen once. 33% of the sample goes to the ten largest clones. Sequenced: blood. Receptor source: a man between 25 and 39 years old with Graves' hyperthyroidism.

This clonotype was observed a few times. The DNA for the CDR3 is TGCGCCAGCATTAGGCCAGTCACACGTTATAGCAATCAGCCCCAGCATTTT. This codes for CASIRPVTRYSNQPQHF. This rearrangement joins TRBV10-2 to TRBJ1-5; D gene unclear. Germline CDR1 and CDR2: WSHSY and SAAADI. The CDR3 sequence is 17 residues long. V lost 7 bases and J 0 bases, leaving 19 bases between the germline ends.

This clonotype was seen a few times. The chain has TRBV2 and TRBJ1-2; D ambiguous. Trimming took off 5 bases at V and 9 bases at J, with 13 bases between the two ends. CDR3 length equals 12 residues. Germline CDR1 is SNHLY and CDR2 is FYNNEI. CDR3 DNA sequence: TGTGCCAGCAGTCGGACGGCGGGGAGCTACACCTTC. Translating it yields CASSRTAGSYTF.

V gene TRBV19 combines with J gene TRBJ2-1; D remains ambiguous. The CDR3 covers 11 residues. V was cut by 3 bases and J by 7 bases, with 4 bases left in between. Germline CDR1 LNHDA, CDR2 SQIVND (reference sequence). CDR3 residues: CASSIWNEQFF. CDR3 bases: TGTGCCAGTAGTATTTGGAATGAGCAGTTCTTC.

This clonotype was counted at least ten times. The chain recombines TRBV12-3 or TRBV12-4 with TRBJ2-1; D remains unclear. V was shortened by 3 bases and J by 7 bases, with 7 bases between the two germline ends. The CDR3 totals 12 residues. Here the CDR3 DNA reads TGTGCCAGCAGTTTCGCTAGGAATGAGCAGTTCTTC. It is translated as CASSFARNEQFF.

This clonotype was counted at least ten times. The rearrangement uses TRBV7-9 and TRBJ2-1; D perhaps matches TRBD2 (5 bases). The length of the CDR3 is 14 residues. V shed 8 bases and J shed 3 bases, with 14 bases lying between them. Looked up from germline, CDR1 is SEHNR and CDR2 is FQNEAQ (reference sequence). The CDR3 nucleotides read TGTGCCAGCCTCGGAGGTCCCGACTACAATGAGCAGTTCTTC. As protein: CASLGGPDYNEQFF.

This clonotype has only a few counts. Here the CDR3 DNA reads TGTGCCAGCAGCCAAGAAGTCGGGGGAGCCAATTACGAGCAGTACTTC. This encodes CASSQEVGGANYEQYF. The chain employs TRBV4-2 and TRBJ2-7, with D possibly TRBD2 on 6 matching bases. The CDR3 runs to 16 residues. V was cut by 0 bases and J by 4 bases, with 16 bases left in between. CDR1 and CDR2 (germline): LGHNA, YNFKEQ.

A few counts support this clonotype. DNA of the CDR3: TGTGCCAGCAGCTTAGGCGCCGGGACTACCAGCTCCTACAATGAGCAGTTCTTC. The encoded protein is CASSLGAGTTSSYNEQFF. This chain uses TRBV7-3 with TRBJ2-1; TRBD2 aligns across 7 bases. The CDR3 runs 18 residues. Germline CDR1 and CDR2: SGHTA and FQGTGA. V lost 2 bases to trimming and J lost 0 bases; unmatched junction nucleotides: 10.

This clonotype has at least ten counts. The rearrangement uses TRBV11-2 and TRBJ2-3, with TRBD2 matching over 9 bases. Germline V gene sequence: CDR1 SGHAT, CDR2 FQNNGV. The length of the CDR3 is 15 residues. Trimming at V came to 5 bases and at J to 0 bases, leaving 3 bases not matched to a gene. In nucleotides, the CDR3 is TGTGCCAGCAGCCTCAGCGGGAGGAGCACAGATACGCAGTATTTT. The encoded protein is CASSLSGRSTDTQYF.

This clonotype showed up many times. V is TRBV30 and J is TRBJ1-6; D is possibly TRBD1 (6 bases). The CDR3 runs to 13 residues. Germline V CDR1 and CDR2: GTSNPN, SVGIG (reference sequence). V lost 4 bases and J 9 bases, leaving 13 bases between the germline ends. CDR3 coding DNA: TGTGCCTGGAAGGGGGGGCCAGGTTCACCCCTCCACTTT. Encoded protein: CAWKGGPGSPLHF.

This clonotype was picked up a small number of times. This chain uses TRBV2 with TRBJ2-6, with D maybe TRBD2 (6 bases). CDR1 is SNHLY and CDR2 is FYNNEI in the germline V gene. The CDR3 consists of 19 residues. The V and J ends lost 2 bases and 1 base respectively, with 18 bases between them. This chain's CDR3 is CASSETHPGVKSGANVLTF. The CDR3 nucleotides read TGTGCCAGCAGTGAAACCCACCCGGGGGTTAAGTCTGGGGCCAACGTCCTGACTTTC. The whole variable domain, filled in from reference TRBV2 and TRBJ2-6, reads EPEVTQTPSHQVTQMGQEVILRCVPISNHLYFYWYRQILGQKVEFLVSFYNNEISEKSEIFDDQFSVERPDGSNFTLKIRSTKLEDSAMYFCASSETHPGVKSGANVLTFGAGSRLTVL.

This clonotype was counted many times. In nucleotides, the CDR3 is TGTGCCACCAGTGATTTAGGCCGGGGGAACACCGGGGAGCTGTTTTTT. It codes for CATSDLGRGNTGELFF. This chain links TRBV24-1 with TRBJ2-2, with D perhaps matching TRBD2 (5 bases). CDR1 KGHDR and CDR2 SFDVKD come from the germline V gene. The CDR3 length is 16 residues. The V end lost 1 base, the J end lost 1 base, and 9 bases lay between the germline ends.